This TCR beta chain originates from a study of CD8+ T cells in alopecia areata. In the study overall: In an open-label trial, patients got 5 to 10 mg tofacitinib twice daily.

This clone was seen only once. cDNA reverse transcribed from extracted RNA served as the sequencing template. Method: immunoSEQ multiplex PCR; TCRdb's copy keeps in-frame clones and lacks some. The repertoire holds about 150,000 clones, roughly 64% seen once, with about 6% in the top ten. This TCR was recovered from a human donor with alopecia areata. The sequences come from CD4+ T cells sorted from blood, collected at week 0.

The CDR3 sequence: CASSASGLAGPVSSPKNIQYF. CDR3 DNA sequence: TGTGCCAGCAGCGCCTCAGGACTAGCGGGGCCGGTGTCTTCACCCAAAAACATTCAGTACTTC. The chain joins TRBV9 to TRBJ2-4; 12 nucleotides match TRBD2. The CDR3 consists of 21 residues. Unmatched junction bases numbered 18, after V lost 3 bases and J lost 2 bases. Germline CDR1 reads SGDLS; CDR2 reads YYNGEE.